The 19 T cell receptor beta chains reported below all come from one sample, sequenced in a study of T cell changes during pregnancy in multiple sclerosis. TCRdb keeps only in-frame clones here, not all; method: immunoSEQ multiplex PCR. Of about 81,000 clones listed, 85% to 95% are singletons. The input for sequencing was peripheral blood, taken in the third trimester of pregnancy. These receptors all come from a female donor in good health, enrolled as a control in a pregnancy study.

The V gene is TRBV5-4, the J gene TRBJ2-3, with D tentatively TRBD1 (5 bases). CDR1 is SGHNT, CDR2 YYREEE, per germline (reference sequence). V gave up 3 bases and J gave up 4 bases, with 12 bases separating them. This CDR3 contains 14 residues. The CDR3, as DNA: TGTGCCAGCAGCTGGACCCAAGGGGCAGATACGCAGTATTTT. Translated: CASSWTQGADTQYF.

The chain employs TRBV21-1 and TRBJ1-5; the DNA was not used to check the table's D call, TRBD1. TRBV21-1 corresponds to a pseudogene. The CDR3 spans 14 residues. In DNA form, the CDR3 reads TGTGCCAGCAGACCACAGGGATTCAATCAGCCCCAGCATTTT. The encoded protein is CASRPQGFNQPQHF.

The chain combines TRBV5-1 with TRBJ2-1; D ambiguous. The length of the CDR3 is 15 residues. Germline loops: CDR1 SGHRS, CDR2 YFSETQ. The ends were cut back, 0 bases at V and 2 bases at J, with 9 bases in the middle. CDR3 amino acids: CASSLGLPPYNEQFF. CDR3 coding DNA: TGCGCCAGCAGCTTGGGACTTCCCCCCTACAATGAGCAGTTCTTC.

The V call is TRBV7-9, the J call TRBJ2-1, with D hard to call. Germline CDR1 and CDR2: SEHNR and FQNEAQ (reference sequence). Between the trimmed V and J ends, which lost 2 bases and 4 bases, there was a span of 9 bases. The CDR3 is 14 amino acids. The CDR3 sequence: CASSLIPEYNEQFF. The DNA of the CDR3 is TGTGCCAGCAGCTTAATCCCCGAGTACAATGAGCAGTTCTTC.

The chain has TRBV18 and TRBJ2-1, with 8 bases identical to TRBD1. With V trimmed by 2 bases and J by 8 bases, 2 bases remained unmatched. The CDR3 covers 13 residues. From germline, CDR1 is KGHSH and CDR2 LQKENI. The CDR3 DNA reads TGTGCCAGCTCACCAGGGACAGGCGATGAGCAGTTCTTC. Translation gives CASSPGTGDEQFF.

This clone showed up just once. The rearrangement links TRBV5-1 to TRBJ1-3, with D maybe TRBD1 (5 bases). V lost 7 bases to trimming and J lost 4 bases, with 18 bases between them. The CDR3 extends over 15 amino acids. Looked up from germline, CDR1 is SGHRS and CDR2 is YFSETQ. CDR3 bases: TGCGCCAGCGGTGAAGGGCAGGGCCCAGGAAACACCATATATTTT. It is translated as CASGEGQGPGNTIYF.

The rearrangement joins TRBV2 to TRBJ1-4; TRBD1 is a possible D gene (6 bases). CDR1 and CDR2 from the germline V gene are SNHLY and FYNNEI. CDR3 length: 14 residues. Trimming cost V 4 bases and J 8 bases, with 14 bases left between them. CDR3 sequence (DNA): TGTGCCAGCAGTGCGAGGACAGTCTTAGAAAAACTGTTTTTT. Amino acids: CASSARTVLEKLFF.

The chain couples TRBV11-2 to TRBJ2-7; D may be TRBD2 (5 bases). Germline V gene sequence: CDR1 SGHAT, CDR2 FQNNGV. V was shortened by 5 bases and J by 0 bases, with 11 bases between the two germline ends. This CDR3 comprises 14 residues. The CDR3 bases are TGTGCCAGCAGCGCCGGGGTTCTCTCCTACGAGCAGTACTTC. Residues: CASSAGVLSYEQYF.

The CDR3, as DNA: TGCGCCAGCAGCGTCCGGGACAGGGAGGGGGCTGAAGCTTTCTTT. Translated, it gives CASSVRDREGAEAFF. The genes are TRBV4-1 and TRBJ1-1; 9 bases fit TRBD1. The CDR3 sequence is 15 residues long. The J segment lost 6 bases and the V segment lost 5 bases, leaving 10 bases of the junction unmatched. Germline V CDR1 and CDR2: MGHRA, YSYEKL.

On this clone itself: One junction end disagrees with the germline gene, perhaps due to a read error. The chain has TRBV27 and TRBJ2-7; possibly TRBD1 for D (6 bases). Germline CDR1 MNHEY, CDR2 SMNVEV (reference sequence). The CDR3 runs 14 residues. The CDR3 loop reads CASSVSRGPYEQYF. The CDR3 region has the DNA TGTGCCAGCAGTGTATCCAGGGGACCCTACGAGCAGTACTTC.

This chain links TRBV13 with TRBJ2-1; 10 positions match TRBD2. The CDR3 has 18 amino acids. Trimming removed 3 bases from V and 4 bases from J; junction bases left unmatched: 12. Germline V lookup: CDR1 PRHDT, CDR2 FYEKMQ (reference sequence). The DNA for the CDR3 is TGTGCCAGCAGCTTCGGGCTAGCGGGAGCTACCTCGTACAATGAGCAGTTCTTC. Protein sequence: CASSFGLAGATSYNEQFF. Filled out from reference TRBV13 and TRBJ2-1, the complete variable domain reads AAGVIQSPRHLIKEKRETATLKCYPIPRHDTVYWYQQGPGQDPQFLISFYEKMQSDKGSIPDRFSAQQFSDYHSELNMSSLELGDSALYFCASSFGLAGATSYNEQFFGPGTRLTVL.

The V call is TRBV15, the J call TRBJ2-7, with no clear D. The germline V and J ends were trimmed by 5 bases and 2 bases, with 13 bases remaining between them. CDR1 is LNHNV, CDR2 YYDKDF, per germline (reference sequence). The CDR3 is made up of 14 amino acids. The CDR3 sequence is CATSFTSPAYEQYF. The CDR3 DNA is TGTGCCACCAGCTTTACGAGTCCCGCCTACGAGCAGTACTTC.

The gene calls are TRBV7-6 and TRBJ2-5; the D gene is possibly TRBD1 (6 bases). The germline CDR1 and CDR2 sequences are SGHVS and FNYEAQ. The CDR3 runs 19 residues. Between the trimmed V and J ends, which lost 0 bases and 5 bases, there was a span of 25 bases. The CDR3 loop reads CASSLASEQGFLFWETQYF. CDR3 sequence (DNA): TGTGCCAGCAGCTTAGCCTCTGAACAGGGTTTTCTTTTTTGGGAGACCCAGTACTTC.

CDR3 in DNA: TGCGCCAGCAACTACCCCCAGGGTAAGGGGACTGAAGCTTTCTTT. Protein sequence: CASNYPQGKGTEAFF. V usage is TRBV4-1 and J usage is TRBJ1-1; D possibly corresponds to TRBD1 (5 bases). V lost 7 bases, J lost 5 bases, and 20 bases lay in between. CDR1 and CDR2 from the germline V gene are MGHRA and YSYEKL. The CDR3 is 15 residues long.

The count of this clone is one. The chain uses TRBV27 and TRBJ1-1; 9 bases are shared with TRBD1. V shed 0 bases, J shed 0 bases, and the junction held 11 bases outside the gene matches. The CDR3 has 19 amino acids. Germline lookup yields CDR1 MNHEY and CDR2 SMNVEV (reference sequence). The CDR3 reads CASSLSSGDRVSMNTEAFF. DNA for the CDR3: TGTGCCAGCAGTTTATCCTCGGGGGACAGGGTCTCCATGAACACTGAAGCTTTCTTT.

The chain recombines TRBV15 with TRBJ1-1; D remains ambiguous. Germline assignment: CDR1 LNHNV and CDR2 YYDKDF (reference sequence). Deletions cut 0 bases from V and 2 bases from J, with 4 bases between. This CDR3 is 13 amino acids long. The CDR3 sequence is CATSRDINTEAFF. The CDR3 DNA reads TGTGCCACCAGCAGAGACATTAACACTGAAGCTTTCTTT.

In this sample, this clone turned up once. J is TRBJ1-5 and V is TRBV27; possibly TRBD1 for D (6 bases). Germline CDR1 reads MNHEY; CDR2 reads SMNVEV (reference sequence). The CDR3 runs to 15 residues. V was pared by 8 bases and J by 1 base, with 15 bases between. The CDR3 nucleotides read TGTGCCAGCTCCCGACAGGCCCAAAGCAATCAGCCCCAGCATTTT. Its protein is CASSRQAQSNQPQHF.

The CDR3 sequence is CASGPGTSGRPSYEQYF. The CDR3 DNA follows: TGTGCCAGCGGTCCCGGGACTAGCGGGAGGCCCTCCTACGAGCAGTACTTC. J is TRBJ2-7 and V is TRBV11-1, with TRBD2 matching 15 bases. The CDR3 runs 17 residues. Unmatched junction bases numbered 8, after V lost 8 bases and J lost 0 bases. The germline V gene encodes CDR1 SGHAT and CDR2 FQDESV (reference sequence).

This chain connects TRBV6-5 to TRBJ1-5; no clear D. Trimming stripped 4 bases from V and 3 bases from J, with 10 bases between. Per germline, CDR1 MNHEY and CDR2 SVGAGI. The CDR3 extends over 14 amino acids. The CDR3 DNA reads as TGTGCCAGCAGTTTTCGCGGACTCAATCAGCCCCAGCATTTT. As protein: CASSFRGLNQPQHF.